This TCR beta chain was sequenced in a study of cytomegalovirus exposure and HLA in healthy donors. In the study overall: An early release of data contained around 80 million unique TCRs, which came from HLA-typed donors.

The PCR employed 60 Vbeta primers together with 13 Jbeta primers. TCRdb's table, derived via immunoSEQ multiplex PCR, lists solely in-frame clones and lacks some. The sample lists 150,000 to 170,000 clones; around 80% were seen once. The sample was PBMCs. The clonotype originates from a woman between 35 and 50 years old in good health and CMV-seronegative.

CDR3 loop: CASSSYTGELFF. The DNA of the CDR3 is TGTGCCAGCAGCTCGTACACCGGGGAGCTGTTTTTT. The J gene is TRBJ2-2, the V gene TRBV7-9; D unresolved. Between the trimmed V and J ends, which lost 4 bases and 3 bases, there was a span of 3 bases. From germline, CDR1 is SEHNR and CDR2 FQNEAQ (reference sequence). The CDR3 length is 12 residues. Full variable domain (remainder filled in from reference TRBV7-9 and TRBJ2-2): DTGVSQNPRHKITKRGQNVTFRCDPISEHNRLYWYRQTLGQGPEFLTYFQNEAQLEKSRLLSDRFSAERPKGSFSTLEIQRTEQGDSAMYLCASSSYTGELFFGEGSRLTVL.